The 3 T cell receptor beta chains below come from one sample, sequenced in a study of T-cell reconstitution after alpha-beta-depleted transplantation in children. Unique molecular identifiers were built into the TCRbeta library. TCRdb itself ran the PCR reads through MiXCR, one entry per CDR3 protein. The table has more than 85,000 distinct CDR3 sequences, 4.5% to 7.5% seen once; the top ten hold about 6%. Sequencing used PBMCs, mostly from graft donor cells, obtained 60 days after TCRalphabeta/CD19-depleted stem cell transplant. The source is a female patient aged 2-10 years who had a stem cell transplant for Fanconi anemia, so the T cells may come from the graft donor.

The J gene is TRBJ2-5, the V gene TRBV25-1, with 9 bases aligning to TRBD1. This CDR3 is built from 15 residues. V trimming: 8 bases; J trimming: 5 bases; junction bases outside the gene matches: 12. Germline V gene lookup returns CDR1 MGHDK and CDR2 SYGVNS. CDR3 nucleotide sequence: TGTGCCAGCGGTTTCACAGGGGGCAGGTTGGAGACCCAGTACTTC. The encoded protein is CASGFTGGRLETQYF.

This clonotype is medium-sized. CDR3 in amino acids: CSVVRGSPYEQYF. The CDR3, as DNA: TGCAGCGTTGTTCGCGGGAGTCCCTACGAGCAGTACTTC. The chain has TRBV29-1 and TRBJ2-7; TRBD2 matches 7 bases. The CDR3 is 13 residues long. Losses at the gene ends were 4 bases for V and 2 bases for J; bases not matched to a gene: 5. From germline, CDR1 is SQVTM and CDR2 ANQGSEA.

This clonotype has only a few counts. The V and J genes are TRBV6-5 and TRBJ1-2; tentative D call: TRBD1 (6 bases). Trimming pared 11 bases from V and 6 bases from J, leaving 16 bases between. CDR1 is MNHEY and CDR2 is SVGAGI in the germline V gene. CDR3 size: 12 residues. CDR3 region: CAVNRAGDGYTF. The CDR3 nucleotides read TGTGCCGTCAACAGGGCGGGGGATGGCTACACCTTC.